Given below is one TCR beta chain in context. What it binds is unknown. The protocol was immunoSEQ multiplex PCR, while the TCRdb copy is restricted to in-frame clones and leaves out a portion. Seen here are 56,000 or so clones, about 98% observed once, and the top ten hold approximately 1.1%. The data derive from a study of siplizumab effects on memory and regulatory T cells. Regarding the study as a whole: Mappable alloreactive CD4+ clones averaged approximately 62% Treg-derived with siplizumab versus under 30% in controls.

The V end was cut by 3 bases, the J end by 1 base, with 10 bases between. The germline V gene has CDR1 SGDLS and CDR2 YYNGEE. The CDR3 contains 14 residues. What was sequenced was naive CD8+ T cells sorted from blood. This sequence joins TRBV9 and TRBJ2-5, with a possible D match to TRBD1 (5 bases). The clonotype originates from a human donor in good health. The CDR3 nucleotides read TGTGCCAGCAGCGAGGGGTGGGGCCAAGAGACCCAGTACTTC. Its translation: CASSEGWGQETQYF.